This TCR beta chain originates from a study of T cells in narcolepsy (dated by TCRdb to 2017 to 2018). Study-level background: Patients with narcolepsy type 1 or type 2 (NT1, NT2) were enrolled in the study together with healthy control donors. The study sought autoreactive T cells targeting hypocretin neuron self-antigens (hypocretin, TRIB2) in narcolepsy patients, using TCR Vbeta sequencing to track clonotypes in blood and CSF. Findings and caveats that apply to the study as a whole: HCRT-specific and TRIB2-specific autoreactive clonotypes were highlighted in plots that compared CD4+ T cell clonotypes in CSF versus blood from the same patient. According to the report, autoreactive clonotypes were detected serially in the blood of the same patients and of different patients, but not in healthy controls. Some blood memory CD4+ repertoires from patients and controls contained no sequences matching autoreactive T cell clones. Patients and controls had similar numbers of sequenced blood memory CD4+ clonotypes, with averages of about 39,494 in patients and some 35,000 in controls.

From the cysteine up to the phenylalanine, the CDR3 has a length of 18 residues. Only the CDR3 portion is preserved as DNA: 54 bases, with reading frame beginning at the first base. Based on the germline V gene, the CDR1 and CDR2 sequences are SGHDN and FVKESK. At the junction V is shortened by 4 bases and J by 0 bases, with 19 bases in between. Memory CD4+ T cells were sorted ex vivo from peripheral blood of narcolepsy patients and healthy controls for TCR Vbeta sequencing. Libraries were constructed by the immunoSEQ multiplex PCR assay. TCRdb took this table from immuneACCESS and kept in-frame rearrangements with V and J called. Such tables lack part of the clones; where checked against another copy, unresolved V genes explain under half of the gap, and the rest is unexplained. Within this sample are roughly 30,000 clones, with roughly 78% of them counted one time only. The ten largest account for less than 1.5% of the sample.

In its sample, this clone was seen a few times. Its antigen remains unidentified. Per-nucleotide qualities are absent, and no much larger clonotype sits a single base away. The clonotype originates from a human donor with narcolepsy. Sequenced input: CD45RA- memory CD4+ T cells from PBMCs. In light of the paper, this sample's cell subset or site label describes: memory T cells sorted ex vivo from peripheral blood. The chain employs TRBV14 and TRBJ1-3, with the D gene not confidently named. CDR3 sequence: CASSPTRWGIGSGNTIYF. The DNA sequence is given as TGTGCCAGCAGCCCGACCCGGTGGGGTATAGGCTCTGGAAACACCATATATTTT.